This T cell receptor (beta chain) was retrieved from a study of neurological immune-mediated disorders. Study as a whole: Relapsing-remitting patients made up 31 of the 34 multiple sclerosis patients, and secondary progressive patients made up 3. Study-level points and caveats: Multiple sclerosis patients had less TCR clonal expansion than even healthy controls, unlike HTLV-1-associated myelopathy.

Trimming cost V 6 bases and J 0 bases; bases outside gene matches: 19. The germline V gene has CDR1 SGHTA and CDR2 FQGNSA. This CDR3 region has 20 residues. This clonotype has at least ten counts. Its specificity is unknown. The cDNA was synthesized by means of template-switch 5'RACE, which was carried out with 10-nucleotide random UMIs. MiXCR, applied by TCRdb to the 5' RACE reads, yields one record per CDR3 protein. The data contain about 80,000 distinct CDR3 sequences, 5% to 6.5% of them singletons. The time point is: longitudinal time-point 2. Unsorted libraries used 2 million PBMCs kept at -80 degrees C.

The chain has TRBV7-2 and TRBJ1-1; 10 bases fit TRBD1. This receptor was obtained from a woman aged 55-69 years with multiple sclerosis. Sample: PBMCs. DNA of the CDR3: TGTGCCAGCAGTCTTAGAGGGGGTACGGGACAGGGGTCCGTGAACACTGAAGCTTTCTTT. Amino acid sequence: CASSLRGGTGQGSVNTEAFF. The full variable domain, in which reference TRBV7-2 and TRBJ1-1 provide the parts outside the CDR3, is GAGVSQSPSNKVTEKGKDVELRCDPISGHTALYWYRQSLGQGLEFLIYFQGNSAPDKSGLPSDRFSAERTGGSVSTLTIQRTQQEDSAVYLCASSLRGGTGQGSVNTEAFFGQGTRLTVV.